This T cell receptor beta chain originates from a study of glioma-infiltrating T cells. Germline CDR1 LGHDT, CDR2 YNNKEL (reference sequence). Unmatched junction bases numbered 6, after V lost 7 bases and J lost 5 bases. The CDR3 runs 14 residues. The iRepertoire nested amplicon-rescue multiplex PCR amplified TCR alpha and beta CDR3s from RNA. MiXCR, applied by TCRdb to the multiplex PCR reads, yields one record per CDR3 protein. The top ten clones hold 20% to 25% of a sample with around 190,000 distinct CDR3 sequences, over 30% of them seen once. This clonotype occurred many times. The receptor comes from a human donor with low-grade glioma or glioblastoma, undergoing nonglioma brain surgery, or in good health (not recorded which). Sequencing used glioma tissue, nonneoplastic brain tissue, or PBMCs (not recorded which). This chain joins TRBV3-1 and TRBJ2-2; 8 positions agree with TRBD2. CDR3 in amino acids: CASTPSGSTGELFF. The DNA of the CDR3 is TGTGCCAGCACCCCTAGCGGGTCGACCGGGGAGCTGTTTTTT.